Listed below are T cell receptor beta chains from one sample, sequenced in a study of a mutant IDH1 vaccine in newly diagnosed glioma. Profiling relied on immunoSEQ multiplex PCR, and the TCRdb table lists in-frame clones only, not all of them. The sample shows around 26,000 clones, roughly three quarters of them seen only once. These receptors are not linked to any known antigen. The sample in question was peripheral blood mononuclear cells (PBMCs), obtained from a glioma patient whose treatment included an IDH1 peptide vaccine. All receptors come from a man aged 18 to 29 with glioma. Some clones in this sample may be carry-over from other donors' samples. Each CDR3 is given with its conserved first and last residue.

J: TRBJ1-2; V: TRBV11-2; CDR3: CASSLGRMNYGYTF
J: TRBJ2-3; V: TRBV4-3; CDR3: CASSQVRDYTDTQYF
J: TRBJ1-4; V: TRBV5-6; CDR3: CASSLRRSGVRGSVGKLFF
J: TRBJ1-2; V: TRBV4-2; CDR3: CASSQNRKSYGYTF
J: TRBJ2-2; V: TRBV4-3; CDR3: CASSLQRGIGELFF
J: TRBJ2-5; V: TRBV2; CDR3: CASSSGTSGGPYQETQYF
J: TRBJ1-4; V: TRBV30; CDR3: CAWTYGEKLFF
J: TRBJ1-2; V: TRBV6-4; CDR3: CASSRSDRVGGYTF
J: TRBJ2-2; V: TRBV7-2; CDR3: CASSPGTGGDTGELFF
J: TRBJ1-2; V: TRBV7-9; CDR3: CASSLINRGYTF
J: TRBJ2-5; V: TRBV4-1; CDR3: CASSQDPGGQETQYF
J: TRBJ1-2; V: TRBV4-2; CDR3: CASSLQQGSGYTF
J: TRBJ2-2; V: TRBV2; CDR3: CASGETENTGELFF
J: TRBJ1-3; V: TRBV9; CDR3: CASSVGEEAGNTIYF
J: TRBJ1-3; V: TRBV30; CDR3: CAWSVESYSGNTIYF
J: TRBJ2-7; V: TRBV5-4; CDR3: CASSLESPGTEQYF
J: TRBJ1-6; V: TRBV7-2; CDR3: CASSLQTRFRGLLDSPLHF
J: TRBJ1-2; V: TRBV5-6; CDR3: CASSLRGDYGYTF
J: TRBJ1-1; V: TRBV30; CDR3: CAWSRGREAFF
J: TRBJ2-2; V: TRBV7-9; CDR3: CASSSIHLRGGELFF
J: TRBJ1-2; V: TRBV4-2; CDR3: CASSHDQTAKGGYTF
J: TRBJ2-7; V: TRBV10-3; CDR3: CAISQPGLAFIGSSYEQYF